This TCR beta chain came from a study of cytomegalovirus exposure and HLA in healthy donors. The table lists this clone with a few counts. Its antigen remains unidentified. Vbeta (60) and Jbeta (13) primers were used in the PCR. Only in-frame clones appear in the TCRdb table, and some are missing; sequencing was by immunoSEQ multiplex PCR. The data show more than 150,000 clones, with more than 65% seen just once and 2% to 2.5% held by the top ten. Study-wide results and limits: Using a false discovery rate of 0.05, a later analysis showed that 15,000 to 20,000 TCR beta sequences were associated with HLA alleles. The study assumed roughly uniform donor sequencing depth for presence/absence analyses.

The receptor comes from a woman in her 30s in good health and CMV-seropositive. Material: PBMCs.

The CDR3 spells CASSSGTSGGAYPLADTQYF. CDR3 in DNA: TGCGCCAGCAGCTCGGGGACTAGCGGGGGGGCATACCCCCTGGCAGATACGCAGTATTTT. The chain combines TRBV5-1 with TRBJ2-3; 16 nucleotides line up with TRBD2. Looked up from germline, CDR1 is SGHRS and CDR2 is YFSETQ. V lost 3 bases, J lost 4 bases, and 14 bases stayed unmatched. This CDR3 is 20 amino acids long.